Listed here are 24 T cell receptor beta chains from one sample, sequenced in a study of cytomegalovirus exposure and HLA in healthy donors. 60 Vbeta and 13 Jbeta primers were used in PCR. Method: immunoSEQ multiplex PCR; TCRdb's copy keeps in-frame clones and lacks some. This table holds 150,000 to 200,000 clones, 70% to 80% found once. Material for sequencing was PBMCs. Receptor source: a woman aged 40 to 50 in good health and CMV-seronegative.

This chain links TRBV15 with TRBJ2-7; 9 bases match TRBD1. The CDR3 loop spans 15 amino acids. V gave up 5 bases and J gave up 2 bases; unmatched junction bases: 7. Germline assignment: CDR1 LNHNV and CDR2 YYDKDF (reference sequence). CDR3 sequence: CATSVGTGSPYEQYF. The CDR3 coding sequence is TGTGCCACCAGCGTTGGGACAGGGAGTCCCTACGAGCAGTACTTC.

This chain links TRBV7-2 with TRBJ2-1; TRBD2 matches at 10 bases. The CDR3 spans 14 residues. J lost 8 bases, V lost 4 bases, and 5 bases had no gene match. CDR1 and CDR2 (germline): SGHTA, FQGNSA. The CDR3 loop reads CASSYSSGGDEQFF. The DNA for the CDR3 is TGTGCCAGCAGCTACTCTAGCGGGGGTGATGAGCAGTTCTTC. The whole variable domain, filled in from reference TRBV7-2 and TRBJ2-1, reads GAGVSQSPSNKVTEKGKDVELRCDPISGHTALYWYRQSLGQGLEFLIYFQGNSAPDKSGLPSDRFSAERTGGSVSTLTIQRTQQEDSAVYLCASSYSSGGDEQFFGPGTRLTVL.

The chain employs TRBV19 and TRBJ2-7; TRBD2 aligns across 8 bases. Germline values: CDR1 LNHDA, CDR2 SQIVND (reference sequence). With 6 bases clipped from V and 7 bases from J, the junction kept 5 bases outside the gene matches. The CDR3 is 12 amino acids. The CDR3: CASSGRAGEQYF. In nucleotides, the CDR3 is TGTGCCAGTAGCGGGAGGGCCGGTGAGCAGTACTTC.

The gene calls are TRBV19 and TRBJ2-3; 8 bases match TRBD1. CDR1 and CDR2 (germline): LNHDA, SQIVND (reference sequence). This CDR3 is built from 16 residues. The trim removed 3 bases at V and 7 bases at J, leaving 12 bases unmatched. The CDR3 DNA is TGTGCCAGTAGTATCAAGGACAGGGCCCGGAGCAATACGCAGTATTTT. Amino acid sequence: CASSIKDRARSNTQYF.

The rearrangement uses TRBV9 and TRBJ1-2; tentative D call: TRBD1 (6 bases). V lost 3 bases and J 3 bases, leaving 6 bases between the germline ends. Germline-derived CDR1 and CDR2 are SGDLS and YYNGEE. The CDR3 spans 12 residues. This CDR3 reads CASSGTDYGYTF. CDR3 nucleotides: TGTGCCAGCAGCGGGACAGACTATGGCTACACCTTC.

The rearrangement joins TRBV4-2 to TRBJ2-5; 12 bases fit TRBD1. CDR1 is LGHNA, CDR2 YNFKEQ, per germline. Losses at the gene ends were 5 bases for V and 2 bases for J; bases not matched to a gene: 6. This CDR3 contains 16 residues. CDR3 sequence: CASSTPGQGAQETQYF. The CDR3 DNA follows: TGTGCCAGCAGCACACCGGGACAGGGGGCGCAAGAGACCCAGTACTTC.

The chain joins TRBV25-1 to TRBJ2-7; TRBD1 agrees at 7 bases. With 6 bases clipped from V and 2 bases from J, the junction kept 4 bases outside the gene matches. In germline, CDR1 is MGHDK, CDR2 SYGVNS. CDR3 length: 13 amino acids. The CDR3 is CASRETGAYEQYF. CDR3 bases: TGTGCCAGCAGGGAAACAGGGGCCTACGAGCAGTACTTC.

V usage is TRBV28 and J usage is TRBJ1-6; 8 bases align to TRBD1. Germline assignment: CDR1 MDHEN and CDR2 SYDVKM. The J segment lost 7 bases and the V segment lost 3 bases, leaving 2 bases of the junction unmatched. This CDR3 is 14 amino acids long. CDR3 in DNA: TGTGCCAGCAGTTTCCGGGACAGGAATTCACCCCTCCACTTT. Amino acids: CASSFRDRNSPLHF. The full variable domain, in which reference TRBV28 and TRBJ1-6 provide the parts outside the CDR3, is DVKVTQSSRYLVKRTGEKVFLECVQDMDHENMFWYRQDPGLGLRLIYFSYDVKMKEKGDIPEGYSVSREKKERFSLILESASTNQTSMYLCASSFRDRNSPLHFGNGTRLTVT.

The chain joins TRBV7-9 to TRBJ2-1, with 10 bases fitting TRBD2. CDR3 length: 16 amino acids. Germline values: CDR1 SEHNR, CDR2 FQNEAQ (reference sequence). V lost 4 bases to trimming and J lost 2 bases; unmatched junction nucleotides: 5. CDR3 DNA sequence: TGTGCCAGCAGCTATAGCGGGAGGATAGCCTACAATGAGCAGTTCTTC. This encodes CASSYSGRIAYNEQFF.

This sequence joins TRBV4-2 and TRBJ2-3, with D possibly TRBD1 on 7 matching bases. From germline, CDR1 is LGHNA and CDR2 YNFKEQ. The CDR3 contains 18 residues. V shed 3 bases and J shed 0 bases, with 19 bases lying between them. In DNA form, the CDR3 reads TGTGCCAGCAGCCATGGACAGGAGGGGGTATTTAGCACAGATACGCAGTATTTT. As protein: CASSHGQEGVFSTDTQYF.

V gene TRBV28 combines with J gene TRBJ1-5, with 10 bases identical to TRBD1. V lost 4 bases, J lost 6 bases, and 9 bases stayed unmatched. CDR1 and CDR2 (germline): MDHEN, SYDVKM. The CDR3 runs 16 residues. CDR3 region: CASSSSGTGEGQPQHF. In nucleotides, the CDR3 is TGTGCCAGCAGTTCCTCCGGGACAGGGGAAGGTCAGCCCCAGCATTTT.

Of note for this clone: One junction end disagrees with the germline gene, perhaps due to a read error. The chain couples TRBV5-1 to TRBJ2-7; the match to TRBD2 covers 8 bases. The CDR3 contains 15 residues. Germline V CDR1 and CDR2: SGHRS, YFSETQ. The CDR3 sequence is CASRLGLVSSYEQYF. CDR3 DNA sequence: TGCGCCAGCAGATTGGGACTAGTGAGCTCCTACGAGCAGTACTTC.

The rearrangement links TRBV6-6 to TRBJ1-3; the D is unclear. Germline V CDR1 and CDR2: MNHNY, SVGAGI (reference sequence). The CDR3 extends over 16 amino acids. Trimming cost V 7 bases and J 0 bases, with 16 bases left between them. CDR3 sequence (DNA): TGTGCCAGCACCAAAAGTATCAGTAACTCTGGAAACACCATATATTTT. Residues: CASTKSISNSGNTIYF.

V is TRBV9 and J is TRBJ2-2; TRBD2 might be the D (7 bases). The germline V gene encodes CDR1 SGDLS and CDR2 YYNGEE. The CDR3 length is 16 residues. V gave up 0 bases and J gave up 6 bases, with 15 bases separating them. The CDR3 region is CASSVGGGDPAGELFF. CDR3 sequence (DNA): TGTGCCAGCAGCGTAGGAGGGGGGGACCCCGCCGGGGAGCTGTTTTTT.

The chain combines TRBV7-3 with TRBJ2-2; tentative D call: TRBD1 (5 bases). V dropped 6 bases and J dropped 3 bases, with 20 bases sitting between them. Germline CDR1 SGHTA, CDR2 FQGTGA. The CDR3 sequence is 17 residues long. The CDR3 here is CASSSLIPTVYTGELFF. CDR3 coding DNA: TGTGCCAGCAGTTCTCTCATACCGACAGTCTACACCGGGGAGCTGTTTTTT. Supplemented by reference TRBV7-3 and TRBJ2-2, the full variable domain reads GAGVSQTPSNKVTEKGKYVELRCDPISGHTALYWYRQSLGQGPEFLIYFQGTGAADDSGLPNDRFFAVRPEGSVSTLKIQRTERGDSAVYLCASSSLIPTVYTGELFFGEGSRLTVL.

The chain employs TRBV7-8 and TRBJ1-6; D gene uncertain. V was cut by 3 bases and J by 5 bases, with 11 bases left in between. The CDR3 is 15 amino acids. In germline, CDR1 is SGHVS, CDR2 FQNEAQ. As DNA, the CDR3 is TGTGCCAGCAGCTTTCTAACCGGGAATAATTCACCCCTCCACTTT. Residues: CASSFLTGNNSPLHF.

The chain couples TRBV6-5 to TRBJ2-2; D possibly corresponds to TRBD1 (5 bases). CDR1 and CDR2 (germline): MNHEY, SVGAGI. Trimming took 1 base from V and 7 from J, leaving 10 bases between them. The CDR3 runs 14 residues. The CDR3 nucleotides read TGTGCCAGCAGTTACTTTTGGGGCGGCGGGGAGCTGTTTTTT. Residues: CASSYFWGGGELFF.

The chain's CDR3 is CASSQGSKSSYEQYF. The CDR3 nucleotides are TGTGCCAGCAGTCAGGGGAGTAAGAGCTCCTACGAGCAGTACTTC. This sequence joins TRBV28 and TRBJ2-7; weak D call: TRBD1 (6 bases). CDR1 is MDHEN, CDR2 SYDVKM, per germline. V was pared by 5 bases and J by 0 bases, with 14 bases between. This CDR3 is built from 15 residues.

The count of this clone is one. The V and J genes are TRBV7-2 and TRBJ2-7, with 9 bases matching TRBD2. The germline V gene has CDR1 SGHTA and CDR2 FQGNSA. J gave up 5 bases and V 0 bases, and 8 bases lay outside the gene matches. The CDR3 totals 16 residues. CDR3 DNA sequence: TGTGCCAGCAGCTTAGCGCTCGGGCGGGGGGGGAACGAGCAGTACTTC. Translating it yields CASSLALGRGGNEQYF.

The rearrangement joins TRBV23-1 to TRBJ2-1, with D maybe TRBD2 (6 bases). TRBV23-1 is annotated as an ORF whose role is uncertain. The V and J ends lost 2 bases and 8 bases respectively, with 13 bases between them. The CDR3 extends over 14 amino acids. The DNA of the CDR3 is TGCGCCAGCAGTCAAAGGGACTCCTCCCATGAGCAGTTCTTC. Encoded protein: CASSQRDSSHEQFF.

This clone was seen more than once but under ten times. The chain combines TRBV7-2 with TRBJ1-4; unclear D gene. The CDR3 runs to 15 residues. The germline gives CDR1 SGHTA, CDR2 FQGNSA. V gave up 1 base and J gave up 5 bases, with 11 bases separating them. In nucleotides, the CDR3 is TGTGCCAGCAGCTTAGAAAGGAGTAACAATGAAAAACTGTTTTTT. Protein product: CASSLERSNNEKLFF.

The chain carries TRBV19 and TRBJ1-1; a possible D gene is TRBD1 (6 bases). CDR1 is LNHDA, CDR2 SQIVND, per germline (reference sequence). This CDR3 has 15 amino acids. V lost 10 bases and J 9 bases, leaving 27 bases between the germline ends. CDR3 in DNA: TGTGCCACGACAGGATTGGTTGGGAAAGGTATAAAAGCTTTCTTT. This translates into CATTGLVGKGIKAFF.

Details on this clone: The junction does not match germline at one end; this may be a read error. The V gene is TRBV25-1, the J gene TRBJ2-1; TRBD1 matches 11 bases. This CDR3 region has 15 residues. Germline CDR1 and CDR2: MGHDK and SYGVNS. CDR3 coding DNA: TGTGCCAGCAGCGAATGGGGGACAGGGGGCAATGAGCAGTTCTTC. Translated: CASSEWGTGGNEQFF.

The genes are TRBV11-3 and TRBJ1-1; D is unresolved. From germline, CDR1 is SGHNT and CDR2 YENEEA. The CDR3 totals 13 residues. The V gene lost 3 bases and the J gene lost 1 base, with 6 bases spanning the gap. For the CDR3, the DNA is TGTGCCAGCAGCTTGCCCGGGAACACTGAAGCTTTCTTT. Translating gives CASSLPGNTEAFF.